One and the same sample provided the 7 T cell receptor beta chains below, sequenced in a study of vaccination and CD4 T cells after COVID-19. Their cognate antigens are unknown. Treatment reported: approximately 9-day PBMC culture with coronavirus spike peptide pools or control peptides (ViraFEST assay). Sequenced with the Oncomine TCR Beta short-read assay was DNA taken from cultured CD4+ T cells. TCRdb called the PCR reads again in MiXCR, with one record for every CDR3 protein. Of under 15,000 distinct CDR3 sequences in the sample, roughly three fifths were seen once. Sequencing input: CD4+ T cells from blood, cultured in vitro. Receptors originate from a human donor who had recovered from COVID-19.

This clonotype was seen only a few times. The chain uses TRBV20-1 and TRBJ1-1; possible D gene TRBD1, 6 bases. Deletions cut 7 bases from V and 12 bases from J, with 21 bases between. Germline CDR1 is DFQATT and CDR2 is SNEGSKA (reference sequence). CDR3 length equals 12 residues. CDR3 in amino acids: CSVAQGVTKTFF. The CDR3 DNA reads TGCAGTGTCGCACAGGGAGTTACGAAAACTTTCTTT.

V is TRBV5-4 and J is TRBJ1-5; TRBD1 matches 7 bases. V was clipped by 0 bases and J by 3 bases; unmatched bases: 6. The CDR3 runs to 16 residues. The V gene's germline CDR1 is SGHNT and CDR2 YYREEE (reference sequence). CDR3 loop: CASSLDGQANNQPQHF. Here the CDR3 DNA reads TGTGCCAGCAGCTTGGATGGACAGGCGAACAATCAGCCCCAGCATTTT. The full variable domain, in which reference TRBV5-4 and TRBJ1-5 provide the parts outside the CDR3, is ETGVTQSPTHLIKTRGQQVTLRCSSQSGHNTVSWYQQALGQGPQFIFQYYREEENGRGNFPPRFSGLQFPNYSSELNVNALELDDSALYLCASSLDGQANNQPQHFGDGTRLSIL.

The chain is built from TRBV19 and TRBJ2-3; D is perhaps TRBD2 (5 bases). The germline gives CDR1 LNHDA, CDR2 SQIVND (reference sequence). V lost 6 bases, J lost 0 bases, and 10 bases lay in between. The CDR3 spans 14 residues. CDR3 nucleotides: TGTGCCAGTAGCGTCGGACTTAGCACAGATACGCAGTATTTT. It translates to CASSVGLSTDTQYF.

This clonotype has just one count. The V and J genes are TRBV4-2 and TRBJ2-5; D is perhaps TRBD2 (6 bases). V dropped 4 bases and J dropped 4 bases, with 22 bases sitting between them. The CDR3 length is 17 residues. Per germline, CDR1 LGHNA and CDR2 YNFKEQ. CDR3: CASSLQRVGSRPETQYF. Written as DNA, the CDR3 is TGTGCCAGCAGCCTCCAAAGGGTCGGGAGTCGACCAGAGACCCAGTACTTC.

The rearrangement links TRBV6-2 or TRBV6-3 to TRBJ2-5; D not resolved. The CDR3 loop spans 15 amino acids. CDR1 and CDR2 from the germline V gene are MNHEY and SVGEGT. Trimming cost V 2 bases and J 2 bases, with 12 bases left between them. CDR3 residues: CASSYQASNQETQYF. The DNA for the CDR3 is TGTGCCAGCAGTTACCAGGCCTCGAATCAAGAGACCCAGTACTTC.

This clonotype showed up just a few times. For the CDR3, the DNA is TGTGCCAGCAGAGACGGACAGGGATTGAATCAGCCCCAGCATTTT. This translates into CASRDGQGLNQPQHF. The V gene is TRBV27, the J gene TRBJ1-5, with 8 bases matching TRBD1. Trimming removed 6 bases from V and 4 bases from J; junction bases left unmatched: 8. Germline loops: CDR1 MNHEY, CDR2 SMNVEV (reference sequence). The CDR3 sequence is 15 residues long.

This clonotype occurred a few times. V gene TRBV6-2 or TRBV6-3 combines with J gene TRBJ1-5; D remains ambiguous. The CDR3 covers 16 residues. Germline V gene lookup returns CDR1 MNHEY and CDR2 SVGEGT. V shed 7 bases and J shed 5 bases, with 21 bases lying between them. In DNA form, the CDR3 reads TGTGCCAGCACACCCATCCCGACGGCCCGATATCAGCCCCAGCATTTT. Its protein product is CASTPIPTARYQPQHF.